Listed below are T cell receptor beta chains from one sample, sequenced in a study of post-analysis software for immune sequencing data. In TCRdb, the PCR reads were re-called with MiXCR into one record per CDR3 protein. Of 750,000 to 950,000 distinct CDR3 sequences in the sample, approximately 50% were seen once. Sequenced: blood. The origin of the receptors is a girl aged 10-17 years with multiple sclerosis. Both conserved end residues are part of each CDR3. The order of the fields is J gene, clone size, D gene, V gene, CDR3 protein, CDR3 DNA. A D gene is named only where the DNA matches it firmly. Rows give clone size only sometimes, using once, few, many, or a class for an expanded clone.

j_gene: TRBJ2-1
abundance: few
d_gene: -
v_gene: TRBV3-1
CDR3aa: CASGRAGRGNEQFF
CDR3nt: TGTGCCAGCGGGCGGGCGGGCAGAGGCAATGAGCAGTTCTTC

j_gene: TRBJ1-2
abundance: -
d_gene: TRBD1
v_gene: TRBV5-1
CDR3aa: CASSDPGQGNYGYTF
CDR3nt: TGCGCCAGCAGCGACCCCGGACAGGGGAACTATGGCTACACCTTC

j_gene: TRBJ1-2
abundance: -
d_gene: -
v_gene: TRBV20-1
CDR3aa: CSTRDQRVRGYTF
CDR3nt: TGCAGTACTAGAGATCAACGGGTTCGGGGCTACACCTTC

j_gene: TRBJ2-1
abundance: -
d_gene: TRBD2
v_gene: TRBV5-1
CDR3aa: CASRLLAVTYNEQFF
CDR3nt: TGCGCCAGCAGGTTGCTAGCGGTAACCTACAATGAGCAGTTCTTC

j_gene: TRBJ2-3
abundance: few
d_gene: TRBD1
v_gene: TRBV6-4
CDR3aa: CASSPTGEPTDTQYF
CDR3nt: TGTGCCAGCAGTCCGACAGGGGAGCCCACAGATACGCAGTATTTT

j_gene: TRBJ2-5
abundance: -
d_gene: TRBD2
v_gene: TRBV5-1
CDR3aa: CASTLAGGEETQYF
CDR3nt: TGCGCCAGCACCCTAGCGGGGGGCGAAGAGACCCAGTACTTC

j_gene: TRBJ2-5
abundance: -
d_gene: TRBD1
v_gene: TRBV4-1
CDR3aa: CASSQGLTSGGHQETQYF
CDR3nt: TGCGCCAGCAGCCAAGGACTTACCTCAGGGGGCCACCAAGAGACCCAGTACTTC

j_gene: TRBJ2-7
abundance: -
d_gene: TRBD1
v_gene: TRBV7-6
CDR3aa: CASSLIPGTGGHEQYF
CDR3nt: TGTGCCAGCAGCTTAATTCCCGGGACAGGGGGCCACGAGCAGTACTTC

j_gene: TRBJ1-1
abundance: few
d_gene: -
v_gene: TRBV2
CDR3aa: CASSPRQANTEAFF
CDR3nt: TGTGCCAGCAGTCCCCGACAGGCGAACACTGAAGCTTTCTTT

j_gene: TRBJ1-5
abundance: -
d_gene: TRBD1
v_gene: TRBV6-6
CDR3aa: CASSYRQGSNQPQHF
CDR3nt: TGTGCCAGCAGTTACCGACAGGGAAGCAATCAGCCCCAGCATTTT

j_gene: TRBJ1-2
abundance: few
d_gene: TRBD1
v_gene: TRBV6-1
CDR3aa: CASSEAGQLNYGYTF
CDR3nt: TGTGCCAGCAGTGAAGCGGGACAGTTGAACTATGGCTACACCTTC

j_gene: TRBJ2-4
abundance: -
d_gene: -
v_gene: TRBV3-1
CDR3aa: CASSQEERELAKNIQYF
CDR3nt: TGTGCCAGCAGCCAAGAGGAACGGGAGCTAGCCAAAAACATTCAGTACTTC

j_gene: TRBJ2-1
abundance: -
d_gene: -
v_gene: TRBV12-5
CDR3aa: CASGLEADRSYNEQFF
CDR3nt: TGTGCTAGTGGTTTAGAGGCGGACCGCTCTTACAATGAGCAGTTCTTC

j_gene: TRBJ1-2
abundance: few
d_gene: TRBD1
v_gene: TRBV20-1
CDR3aa: CSASFEARGSGYTF
CDR3nt: TGCAGTGCTAGTTTTGAGGCCAGGGGGTCTGGCTACACCTTC

j_gene: TRBJ2-3
abundance: few
d_gene: -
v_gene: TRBV7-3
CDR3aa: CASSLYPTSPSTDTQYF
CDR3nt: TGTGCCAGCAGCTTATACCCTACGTCTCCATCCACAGATACGCAGTATTTT

j_gene: TRBJ2-5
abundance: -
d_gene: -
v_gene: TRBV25-1
CDR3aa: CASSRPRPAEETQYF
CDR3nt: TGTGCCAGCAGTAGACCCCGGCCAGCGGAAGAGACCCAGTACTTC

j_gene: TRBJ2-7
abundance: few
d_gene: -
v_gene: TRBV5-1
CDR3aa: CASSPRAVMGALNYEQYF
CDR3nt: TGCGCCAGCAGCCCTCGCGCGGTTATGGGGGCTCTAAATTACGAGCAGTACTTC

j_gene: TRBJ2-7
abundance: -
d_gene: -
v_gene: TRBV29-1
CDR3aa: CSVEILASYEQYF
CDR3nt: TGCAGCGTTGAAATCCTGGCTAGTTACGAGCAGTACTTC

j_gene: TRBJ2-1
abundance: -
d_gene: -
v_gene: TRBV20-1
CDR3aa: CSASTGHNEQFF
CDR3nt: TGCAGTGCCTCGACAGGTCACAATGAGCAGTTCTTC

j_gene: TRBJ2-6
abundance: -
d_gene: -
v_gene: TRBV29-1
CDR3aa: CSVGETGANVLTF
CDR3nt: TGCAGCGTTGGGGAGACTGGGGCCAACGTCCTGACTTTC

j_gene: TRBJ2-5
abundance: few
d_gene: TRBD1
v_gene: TRBV20-1
CDR3aa: CSAGDRVGETQYF
CDR3nt: TGCAGTGCTGGAGACAGGGTTGGAGAGACCCAGTACTTC

j_gene: TRBJ2-7
abundance: -
d_gene: TRBD2
v_gene: TRBV20-1
CDR3aa: CSARRGSGGSYEQYF
CDR3nt: TGCAGTGCCAGACGGGGTAGCGGGGGCTCCTACGAGCAGTACTTC

j_gene: TRBJ2-7
abundance: -
d_gene: -
v_gene: TRBV2
CDR3aa: CASEYQETYEQYF
CDR3nt: TGTGCCAGCGAATACCAGGAAACCTACGAGCAGTACTTC

j_gene: TRBJ2-5
abundance: -
d_gene: TRBD1
v_gene: TRBV7-9
CDR3aa: CASSLTAMLGTGEEETQYF
CDR3nt: TGTGCCAGCAGCCTAACTGCAATGCTCGGGACAGGGGAAGAAGAGACCCAGTACTTC

j_gene: TRBJ1-4
abundance: few
d_gene: -
v_gene: TRBV29-1
CDR3aa: CSVGLSATNEKLFF
CDR3nt: TGCAGCGTTGGCCTCAGTGCAACTAATGAAAAACTGTTTTTT

j_gene: TRBJ2-7
abundance: -
d_gene: -
v_gene: TRBV4-2
CDR3aa: CASSQASPYEQYF
CDR3nt: TGTGCCAGCAGCCAAGCGAGCCCTTACGAGCAGTACTTC

j_gene: TRBJ2-3
abundance: -
d_gene: -
v_gene: TRBV14
CDR3aa: CASSQVSRSTDTQYF
CDR3nt: TGTGCCAGCAGCCAAGTTTCCAGGTCCACAGATACGCAGTATTTT

j_gene: TRBJ2-7
abundance: -
d_gene: -
v_gene: TRBV5-1
CDR3aa: CASSLAGQLAYEQYF
CDR3nt: TGCGCCAGCAGCTTGGCCGGACAGTTAGCCTACGAGCAGTACTTC

j_gene: TRBJ2-7
abundance: -
d_gene: -
v_gene: TRBV27
CDR3aa: CASSMGPEAGYEQYF
CDR3nt: TGTGCCAGCAGTATGGGACCGGAGGCGGGCTACGAGCAGTACTTC

j_gene: TRBJ2-7
abundance: few
d_gene: -
v_gene: TRBV29-1
CDR3aa: CSVASSTYEQYF
CDR3nt: TGCAGCGTCGCTAGCAGCACCTACGAGCAGTACTTC

j_gene: TRBJ2-3
abundance: few
d_gene: TRBD1
v_gene: TRBV4-1
CDR3aa: CASSQIGTGFTDTQYF
CDR3nt: TGCGCCAGCAGCCAAATTGGGACAGGGTTCACAGATACGCAGTATTTT

j_gene: TRBJ2-7
abundance: -
d_gene: TRBD1
v_gene: TRBV20-1
CDR3aa: CSARRTGGVYEQYF
CDR3nt: TGCAGTGCTAGGCGTACAGGGGGCGTCTACGAGCAGTACTTC

j_gene: TRBJ2-1
abundance: -
d_gene: TRBD1
v_gene: TRBV20-1
CDR3aa: CSAREARDRGHEQFF
CDR3nt: TGCAGTGCTAGAGAGGCCCGGGACAGGGGGCATGAGCAGTTCTTC

j_gene: TRBJ1-4
abundance: -
d_gene: -
v_gene: TRBV4-1
CDR3aa: CASSQHRDSNRNEKLFF
CDR3nt: TGCGCCAGCAGCCAGCATCGGGACTCCAATCGAAATGAAAAACTGTTTTTT

j_gene: TRBJ2-1
abundance: few
d_gene: -
v_gene: TRBV7-8
CDR3aa: CASSAQASVYNEQFF
CDR3nt: TGTGCCAGCAGCGCACAGGCTAGCGTATACAATGAGCAGTTCTTC

j_gene: TRBJ1-1
abundance: -
d_gene: TRBD1
v_gene: TRBV18
CDR3aa: CASSPYQGARAEAFF
CDR3nt: TGTGCCAGCTCACCCTACCAGGGGGCGAGGGCTGAAGCTTTCTTT

j_gene: TRBJ2-7
abundance: few
d_gene: -
v_gene: TRBV7-3
CDR3aa: CASSPSGAPSYEQYF
CDR3nt: TGTGCCAGCAGTCCCTCAGGGGCGCCCTCCTACGAGCAGTACTTC

j_gene: TRBJ2-3
abundance: -
d_gene: -
v_gene: TRBV12-3/TRBV12-4
CDR3aa: CASSGHQRDTQYF
CDR3nt: TGTGCCAGCAGCGGACACCAGCGGGATACGCAGTATTTT

j_gene: TRBJ1-5
abundance: -
d_gene: TRBD1
v_gene: TRBV7-9
CDR3aa: CASSLGQGAAQPQHF
CDR3nt: TGTGCCAGCAGCCTAGGACAGGGCGCTGCTCAGCCCCAGCATTTT

j_gene: TRBJ2-1
abundance: many
d_gene: TRBD2
v_gene: TRBV29-1
CDR3aa: CSVVAGGFHEQFF
CDR3nt: TGCAGCGTTGTAGCGGGGGGCTTTCATGAGCAGTTCTTC

j_gene: TRBJ1-1
abundance: -
d_gene: TRBD1
v_gene: TRBV20-1
CDR3aa: CSASWDRGTEAFF
CDR3nt: TGCAGTGCTAGTTGGGACAGGGGCACTGAAGCTTTCTTT

j_gene: TRBJ1-4
abundance: -
d_gene: -
v_gene: TRBV15
CDR3aa: CATSIKVATNEKLFF
CDR3nt: TGTGCCACCAGCATTAAGGTCGCAACTAATGAAAAACTGTTTTTT

j_gene: TRBJ2-7
abundance: few
d_gene: -
v_gene: TRBV6-1
CDR3aa: CASSESQVESSYEQYF
CDR3nt: TGTGCCAGCAGTGAGTCACAGGTCGAGAGCTCCTACGAGCAGTACTTC